This T cell receptor beta chain comes out of a study of shared clonotypes between healthy human individuals. Study observations and caveats: Although depth was large, rarefaction showed that sequencing of the sorted subsets was incomplete.

As regards this clone: Its target is not known.

Germline-derived CDR1 and CDR2 are SGHTA and FQGNSA. J gave up 4 bases and V 6 bases, and 11 bases lay outside the gene matches. The CDR3 extends over 16 amino acids. TCRdb's table, derived via immunoSEQ multiplex PCR, lists solely in-frame clones and lacks some. Of over a million clones listed, around 74% are singletons. The rearrangement links TRBV7-2 to TRBJ2-1; 8 nucleotides line up with TRBD2. The sequenced material came from memory CD4+ T cells sorted from blood. The subset: CD45RA-negative fraction. This TCR derives from a man between 18 and 29 years old in good health. The CDR3 DNA reads TGTGCCAGCAGGGGTCAGGCTAGCGGGTTATACAATGAGCAGTTCTTC. Its protein is CASRGQASGLYNEQFF.